These 10 T cell receptor beta chains were all obtained from the same sample, sequenced in a study of cytomegalovirus exposure and HLA in healthy donors. Primers: 60 Vbeta forward and 13 Jbeta reverse. Profiling relied on immunoSEQ multiplex PCR, and the TCRdb table lists in-frame clones only, not all of them. The data show about 74,000 clones, around 70% seen once. The specimen was PBMCs. Source of these receptors: a woman in her forties in good health and CMV-seropositive.

In its sample, this clone was seen a few times. The V and J genes are TRBV28 and TRBJ1-4; 7 positions match TRBD1. Germline loops: CDR1 MDHEN, CDR2 SYDVKM. This CDR3 contains 14 residues. Trimming took 8 bases from V and 8 from J; bases not matched to a gene: 11. Here the CDR3 DNA reads TGTGCCAGCGCCACAGGGGCTACGGGGGAAAAACTGTTTTTT. Encoded protein: CASATGATGEKLFF.

A few counts support this clone. This sequence joins TRBV19 and TRBJ1-5; D is unresolved. Germline CDR1 and CDR2: LNHDA and SQIVND (reference sequence). This CDR3 region has 15 residues. The germline V and J ends were trimmed by 1 base and 4 bases, with 11 bases remaining between them. CDR3 residues: CASSIGVPLNQPQHF. DNA of the CDR3: TGTGCCAGTAGTATAGGAGTCCCCTTGAATCAGCCCCAGCATTTT.

The chain couples TRBV19 to TRBJ1-1; TRBD1 agrees at 7 bases. The CDR3 length is 14 residues. Germline V gene data show CDR1 as LNHDA and CDR2 as SQIVND (reference sequence). V lost 4 bases to trimming and J lost 8 bases; unmatched junction nucleotides: 10. DNA for the CDR3: TGTGCCAGTAGTAGCGGGACAGCCTATCTGGAAGCTTTCTTT. Amino acid sequence: CASSSGTAYLEAFF.

This chain links TRBV5-1 with TRBJ1-4; 7 bases agree with TRBD1. CDR1 is SGHRS, CDR2 YFSETQ, per germline. Trimming removed 7 bases from V and 7 bases from J; junction bases left unmatched: 13. This CDR3 spans 15 amino acids. The CDR3 loop reads CASGYQGVKGEKLFF. The CDR3 bases are TGCGCCAGCGGATACCAGGGGGTAAAAGGTGAAAAACTGTTTTTT. Looking up the rest from reference TRBV5-1 and TRBJ1-4 gives the full variable domain: KAGVTQTPRYLIKTRGQQVTLSCSPISGHRSVSWYQQTPGQGLQFLFEYFSETQRNKGNFPGRFSGRQFSNSRSEMNVSTLELGDSALYLCASGYQGVKGEKLFFGSGTQLSVL.

The CDR3 protein is CASSFTGYTGELFF. CDR3 in DNA: TGTGCCAGCAGTTTTACAGGGTACACCGGGGAGCTGTTTTTT. The chain uses TRBV6-5 and TRBJ2-2; a weak D match, TRBD1 (6 bases). The V and J ends lost 4 bases and 3 bases respectively, with 9 bases between them. From germline, CDR1 is MNHEY and CDR2 SVGAGI. This CDR3 contains 14 residues.

The chain is built from TRBV30 and TRBJ2-3; 7 nucleotides line up with TRBD2. The CDR3 contains 13 residues. The junction had 6 bases not matched to a gene; V was cut back by 4 bases and J by 5 bases. Per germline, CDR1 GTSNPN and CDR2 SVGIG (reference sequence). The DNA of the CDR3 is TGTGCCTGGACCCAGCGGGAACGAGATACGCAGTATTTT. This sequence encodes CAWTQRERDTQYF. The full variable domain, in which reference TRBV30 and TRBJ2-3 provide the parts outside the CDR3, is SQTIHQWPATLVQPVGSPLSLECTVEGTSNPNLYWYRQAAGRGLQLLFYSVGIGQISSEVPQNLSASRPQDRQFILSSKKLLLSDSGFYLCAWTQRERDTQYFGPGTRLTVL.

This clone occurred once. J is TRBJ2-1 and V is TRBV9; 10 nucleotides align to TRBD2. CDR1 is SGDLS, CDR2 YYNGEE, per germline. V was pared by 4 bases and J by 10 bases, with 11 bases of the junction left unmatched. CDR3 length: 15 amino acids. The CDR3 DNA reads as TGTGCCAGCAGCTTCCGGACTAGCGGATTCGGAGAGCAGTTCTTC. Protein product: CASSFRTSGFGEQFF.

V is TRBV30 and J is TRBJ1-1; D may be TRBD1 (5 bases). Trimming removed 4 bases from V and 1 base from J, with 10 bases in between. In germline, CDR1 is GTSNPN, CDR2 SVGIG (reference sequence). The CDR3 spans 13 residues. Written as DNA, the CDR3 is TGTGCCTGGACACGTCAGGGGAACACTGAAGCTTTCTTT. This codes for CAWTRQGNTEAFF.

The J gene is TRBJ2-3, the V gene TRBV7-8; 9 positions match TRBD2. The CDR3 covers 17 residues. Germline V lookup: CDR1 SGHVS, CDR2 FQNEAQ. Unmatched junction bases numbered 6, after V lost 0 bases and J lost 2 bases. The CDR3 bases are TGTGCCAGCAGCTTAGCGAGGTTAGCGGGGGTCACAGATACGCAGTATTTT. As protein: CASSLARLAGVTDTQYF.

The V and J genes are TRBV27 and TRBJ2-7; TRBD1 agrees at 9 bases. This CDR3 contains 15 residues. Germline loops: CDR1 MNHEY, CDR2 SMNVEV (reference sequence). V was clipped by 5 bases and J by 0 bases; unmatched bases: 5. The CDR3 protein is CASSRTGVNSYEQYF. The CDR3 DNA sequence: TGTGCCAGCAGTAGGACAGGGGTTAACTCCTACGAGCAGTACTTC.